The 16 T cell receptor beta chains in this list originate from one sample, sequenced in a study of cytomegalovirus exposure and HLA in healthy donors. PCR employed 60 Vbeta and 13 Jbeta primers. TCRdb's table, derived via immunoSEQ multiplex PCR, lists solely in-frame clones and lacks some. Here the sample spans approximately 120,000 clones, 80% being singletons. The specimen sequenced was PBMCs. The receptors were sampled from a female donor in good health and CMV-seronegative.

This clone was found a few times. The chain carries TRBV7-9 and TRBJ2-1, with 15 bases matching TRBD2. V lost 10 bases and J lost 7; bases outside the gene matches: 8. In germline, CDR1 is SEHNR, CDR2 FQNEAQ (reference sequence). This CDR3 is 15 amino acids long. The CDR3 loop reads CATGLAGGPPNEQFF. The CDR3 nucleotides are TGTGCCACCGGACTAGCGGGAGGGCCGCCGAATGAGCAGTTCTTC.

CDR3 sequence: CASSEVSSGYNEQFF. The CDR3 DNA follows: TGTGCCAGCAGTGAAGTATCTAGCGGATACAATGAGCAGTTCTTC. The chain joins TRBV6-1 to TRBJ2-1, with TRBD2 identical over 7 bases. J was trimmed by 4 bases and V by 1 base; bases with no gene match: 4. Germline-derived CDR1 and CDR2 are MNHNS and SASEGT. This CDR3 is built from 15 residues.

This chain links TRBV30 with TRBJ1-1; D call uncertain. Germline CDR1 and CDR2: GTSNPN and SVGIG (reference sequence). This CDR3 is 13 amino acids long. Trimming took 3 bases from V and 0 from J, leaving 8 bases between them. CDR3 DNA sequence: TGTGCCTGGAGCTCAGGCATGAACACTGAAGCTTTCTTT. It translates to CAWSSGMNTEAFF.

This clone was seen just once. The rearrangement links TRBV30 to TRBJ2-5; perhaps TRBD1 as D (5 bases). The V gene lost 7 bases and the J gene lost 3 bases, with 15 bases spanning the gap. The germline V gene encodes CDR1 GTSNPN and CDR2 SVGIG (reference sequence). The CDR3 loop spans 13 amino acids. The DNA of the CDR3 is TGTGCCTTTGCTTTTGGCAGGGAAGAGACCCAGTACTTC. It yields the protein CAFAFGREETQYF.

The chain's CDR3 is CASSLGQNYGYTF. CDR3 in DNA: TGTGCCAGCAGCTTAGGCCAGAACTATGGCTACACCTTC. The chain combines TRBV11-2 with TRBJ1-2; no clear D gene. V was cut by 1 base and J by 2 bases, with 5 bases left in between. The CDR3 is 13 amino acids. The germline V gene has CDR1 SGHAT and CDR2 FQNNGV.

The V gene is TRBV18, the J gene TRBJ1-2, with a weak D call TRBD1 (6 bases). This CDR3 is 15 amino acids long. Trimming shortened V by 2 bases and J by 7 bases, and 17 bases separated the two germline ends. Germline values: CDR1 KGHSH, CDR2 LQKENI. CDR3 loop: CASSPAGTPSGGYTF. The CDR3 nucleotides read TGTGCCAGCTCACCAGCCGGGACACCGTCGGGTGGCTACACCTTC.

The rearrangement uses TRBV30 and TRBJ2-7, with 9 bases matching TRBD1. The germline CDR1 and CDR2 sequences are GTSNPN and SVGIG (reference sequence). The V segment lost 3 bases and the J segment 4 bases; nucleotides outside the gene matches: 7. This CDR3 comprises 14 residues. CDR3 in amino acids: CAWRKRDRVYEQYF. The CDR3 nucleotides are TGTGCCTGGAGAAAAAGGGACAGGGTATACGAGCAGTACTTC.

Only a few counts were recorded for this clone. The gene calls are TRBV27 and TRBJ2-7; 10 bases match TRBD1. This CDR3 contains 14 residues. The junction had 4 bases not matched to a gene; V was cut back by 6 bases and J by 2 bases. From germline, CDR1 is MNHEY and CDR2 SMNVEV (reference sequence). Here the CDR3 reads CASRLTGGPYEQYF. CDR3 DNA: TGTGCCAGCAGGTTGACAGGGGGCCCCTACGAGCAGTACTTC.

The genes are TRBV11-2 and TRBJ1-1, with D unclear. Germline V lookup: CDR1 SGHAT, CDR2 FQNNGV. The V and J ends lost 6 bases and 0 bases respectively, with 20 bases between them. The CDR3 totals 17 residues. CDR3 DNA sequence: TGTGCCAGCAGACCAAGGGTCCGGGGTACCGTGAACACTGAAGCTTTCTTT. Translation gives CASRPRVRGTVNTEAFF.

The V call is TRBV5-1, the J call TRBJ1-1, with D possibly matching TRBD1 (5 bases). V lost 3 bases to trimming and J lost 5 bases, with 17 bases between them. Germline loops: CDR1 SGHRS, CDR2 YFSETQ. The CDR3 covers 15 residues. CDR3 nucleotide sequence: TGCGCCAGCAGCTCTACAGGAGACTGGGGAACTGAAGCTTTCTTT. Translating it yields CASSSTGDWGTEAFF.

The V and J genes are TRBV7-6 and TRBJ1-2; 10 bases line up with TRBD1. The CDR3 spans 13 residues. The germline gives CDR1 SGHVS, CDR2 FNYEAQ. Trimming cost V 4 bases and J 8 bases; bases outside gene matches: 4. CDR3 nucleotide sequence: TGTGCCAGCAGCTCCGGGACAGGGGAGGGCTACACCTTC. It is translated as CASSSGTGEGYTF. Looking up the rest from reference TRBV7-6 and TRBJ1-2 gives the full variable domain: GAGVSQSPRYKVTKRGQDVALRCDPISGHVSLYWYRQALGQGPEFLTYFNYEAQQDKSGLPNDRFSAERPEGSISTLTIQRTEQRDSAMYRCASSSGTGEGYTFGSGTRLTVV.

The sample holds one count of this clone. The V and J genes are TRBV11-2 and TRBJ2-7; D possibly corresponds to TRBD1 (5 bases). Germline CDR1 is SGHAT and CDR2 is FQNNGV. This CDR3 is built from 14 residues. V lost 2 bases and J lost 2, with 10 bases in between. The CDR3 sequence is CASSLRQHTYEQYF. CDR3 DNA sequence: TGTGCCAGCAGCTTAAGACAGCACACCTACGAGCAGTACTTC.

This clone was observed once. Other DNA sequences in this sample translate to the same CDR3. The genes are TRBV2 and TRBJ2-7, with D possibly being TRBD1 (6 bases). From germline, CDR1 is SNHLY and CDR2 FYNNEI. The length of the CDR3 is 14 residues. Trimming cost V 5 bases and J 1 base, with 12 bases left between them. CDR3 loop: CASSLRDISYEQYF. In nucleotides, the CDR3 is TGTGCCAGCAGTTTAAGGGACATATCCTACGAGCAGTACTTC. The variable domain in full, with the rest retrieved from reference TRBV2 and TRBJ2-7, is EPEVTQTPSHQVTQMGQEVILRCVPISNHLYFYWYRQILGQKVEFLVSFYNNEISEKSEIFDDQFSVERPDGSNFTLKIRSTKLEDSAMYFCASSLRDISYEQYFGPGTRLTVT.

In its sample, this clone was seen a few times. The chain employs TRBV6-1 and TRBJ2-3; a weak D match, TRBD1 (5 bases). V lost 4 bases and J 7 bases, leaving 9 bases between the germline ends. The length of the CDR3 is 12 residues. Germline CDR1 reads MNHNS; CDR2 reads SASEGT. DNA for the CDR3: TGTGCCAGCAGTGCGGACACGAATACGCAGTATTTT. Its translation is CASSADTNTQYF.

The J gene is TRBJ2-5, the V gene TRBV5-1; TRBD1 might be the D (6 bases). Germline CDR1 is SGHRS and CDR2 is YFSETQ. V was clipped by 0 bases and J by 7 bases, with 10 bases between them. The CDR3 spans 13 residues. The CDR3, as DNA: TGCGCCAGCAGCTTGGCAACAGGGCCGACCCAGTACTTC. Translated, it gives CASSLATGPTQYF. The full variable domain, in which reference TRBV5-1 and TRBJ2-5 provide the parts outside the CDR3, is KAGVTQTPRYLIKTRGQQVTLSCSPISGHRSVSWYQQTPGQGLQFLFEYFSETQRNKGNFPGRFSGRQFSNSRSEMNVSTLELGDSALYLCASSLATGPTQYFGPGTRLLVL.

J is TRBJ1-4 and V is TRBV11-2, with a tentative D call TRBD1 (6 bases). Germline assignment: CDR1 SGHAT and CDR2 FQNNGV. Trimming took off 5 bases at V and 3 bases at J, with 13 bases between the two ends. This CDR3 spans 15 amino acids. CDR3 nucleotide sequence: TGTGCCAGCAGCGCCCAGGGGTGGTCTAATGAAAAACTGTTTTTT. This codes for CASSAQGWSNEKLFF.